The sequence of this T cell receptor beta chain was determined in a study of blood T cell repertoires in COVID-19. Authors' analysis steps: Amplification of reference gene primers provided the estimated nucleated cell counts. Using immunoSEQ multiplex PCR, the repertoire was profiled, and TCRdb retains in-frame clones only, with some absent. The V and J calls and clone size come from that table; D and trimming were worked out from the DNA. Among hundreds of thousands of clones listed, over 75% were seen once. Germline V gene sequence: CDR1 SGHRS, CDR2 YFSETQ. V was pared by 5 bases and J by 7 bases, with 12 bases between. This CDR3 has 13 residues. Recruits, aged roughly 18 to 95 years, lived in some 25 US areas. For recovered donors of Cohort 3, there were two negative PCRs, clearance, or symptom resolution.

This chain uses TRBV5-1 with TRBJ1-4; a possible D gene is TRBD1 (6 bases). Specimen: PBMCs or T cells enriched from blood (not recorded which). The clonotype originates from a woman aged 25 to 45 who had recovered from COVID-19. The CDR3 is CASRDQGIEKLFF. Here the CDR3 DNA reads TGCGCCAGCAGAGACCAGGGGATTGAAAAACTGTTTTTT.